These 28 T cell receptor beta chains were all obtained from the same sample, sequenced in a study of regulatory T cells in long-lasting Graves disease. Library construction for TCR beta used iRepertoire HTBI primers and Arm-PCR of CDR3 regions. One entry per CDR3 protein results from TCRdb running MiXCR on the multiplex PCR reads. Of 550,000 to 700,000 distinct CDR3 sequences listed, around 15% are singletons. The time point denotes: newly diagnosed GD, antithyroid drugs for less than 3 months. The authors made the TCR library using RNA they extracted from PBMCs. In addition, the sample was reused for a study of T cells in Graves' hyperthyroidism and ophthalmopathy.

The sample was peripheral blood mononuclear cells (PBMCs), taken at new diagnosis, from a patient treated with antithyroid drugs. The origin of the receptors is a man between 18 and 29 years old with Graves disease.

This clonotype was counted between two and nine times. The chain is built from TRBV28 and TRBJ2-1; D gene ambiguous. V was cut by 5 bases and J by 2 bases, with 13 bases left in between. Germline V CDR1 and CDR2: MDHEN, SYDVKM. The length of the CDR3 is 15 residues. In nucleotides, the CDR3 is TGTGCCAGCAGTCCGAGAAGAACAACCTACAATGAGCAGTTCTTC. It yields the protein CASSPRRTTYNEQFF.

This clonotype was detected a few times. This chain joins TRBV15 and TRBJ2-1; 8 bases map to TRBD1. The CDR3 has 16 residues. V lost 4 bases, J lost 7 bases, and 12 bases stayed unmatched. Germline CDR1 and CDR2: LNHNV and YYDKDF (reference sequence). CDR3 DNA: TGTGCCACCAGCAACTCTAGGGACAGGCCGCTGAATGAGCAGTTCTTC. This codes for CATSNSRDRPLNEQFF.

The V gene is TRBV2, the J gene TRBJ2-2; D call uncertain. This CDR3 comprises 14 residues. V lost 0 bases and J lost 6, with 8 bases in between. Germline loops: CDR1 SNHLY, CDR2 FYNNEI. CDR3 protein: CASSEASFSGELFF. For the CDR3, the DNA is TGTGCCAGCAGTGAAGCGTCATTCTCCGGGGAGCTGTTTTTT.

This clonotype has a handful of counts. The chain carries TRBV20-1 and TRBJ1-3; perhaps TRBD1 as D (5 bases). In germline, CDR1 is DFQATT, CDR2 SNEGSKA (reference sequence). Trimming removed 1 base at V and 1 base at J, with 11 bases between. The CDR3 totals 15 residues. The CDR3 DNA follows: TGCAGTGCTAGAGGTTGGGGCAAGTCTGGAAACACCATATATTTT. Translation gives CSARGWGKSGNTIYF.

There are a few counts of this clonotype. This rearrangement joins TRBV2 to TRBJ1-1; tentative D call: TRBD1 (5 bases). The germline V gene has CDR1 SNHLY and CDR2 FYNNEI. The CDR3 is made up of 13 amino acids. V was clipped by 6 bases and J by 4 bases, with 12 bases between them. The CDR3 DNA reads TGTGCCAGCAGCCAGGGTTTGGGCACTGAAGCTTTCTTT. The encoded protein is CASSQGLGTEAFF.

CDR3 nucleotide sequence: TGTGCCAGCAGCTTGTTTGGCCCTGCAACTAATGAAAAACTGTTTTTT. Amino acid sequence: CASSLFGPATNEKLFF. This sequence joins TRBV7-2 and TRBJ1-4; D is ambiguous. Trimming pared 3 bases from V and 0 bases from J, leaving 11 bases between. The CDR3 totals 16 residues. Germline CDR1 is SGHTA and CDR2 is FQGNSA. Supplemented by reference TRBV7-2 and TRBJ1-4, the full variable domain reads GAGVSQSPSNKVTEKGKDVELRCDPISGHTALYWYRQSLGQGLEFLIYFQGNSAPDKSGLPSDRFSAERTGGSVSTLTIQRTQQEDSAVYLCASSLFGPATNEKLFFGSGTQLSVL.

CDR3 coding DNA: TGTGCCAGCAGCCCAAGACTAGCGGGAGGGCGTGCAGATACGCAGTATTTT. Encoded protein: CASSPRLAGGRADTQYF. J is TRBJ2-3 and V is TRBV4-2; 14 bases align to TRBD2. Germline CDR1 is LGHNA and CDR2 is YNFKEQ. Unmatched junction bases numbered 7, after V lost 4 bases and J lost 4 bases. The CDR3 totals 17 residues.

The rearrangement joins TRBV11-2 to TRBJ1-4; 10 bases agree with TRBD1. J was trimmed by 8 bases and V by 5 bases; bases with no gene match: 8. The CDR3 loop spans 15 amino acids. In germline, CDR1 is SGHAT, CDR2 FQNNGV. The CDR3 DNA reads TGTGCCAGCAGCCCAGTCGGGACAGGGGACGAAAAACTGTTTTTT. Protein product: CASSPVGTGDEKLFF.

This clonotype showed up just a few times. The CDR3 loop reads CASSQTRGQFF. CDR3 DNA: TGTGCCAGCAGCCAAACTCGTGGGCAGTTCTTC. The chain has TRBV14 and TRBJ2-1; the D is unclear. V lost 2 bases and J lost 12, with 8 bases in between. CDR1 is SGHDN, CDR2 FVKESK, per germline. There are 11 residues in the CDR3.

This clonotype has ten or more counts. The chain recombines TRBV27 with TRBJ2-7; 7 nucleotides agree with TRBD1. V lost 5 bases, J lost 0 bases, and 7 bases stayed unmatched. The CDR3 is made up of 15 amino acids. Germline CDR1 is MNHEY and CDR2 is SMNVEV (reference sequence). CDR3 in DNA: TGTGCCAGCAGTCGTGGGACAGTTAGCTCCTACGAGCAGTACTTC. Translation gives CASSRGTVSSYEQYF.

Ten or more counts support this clonotype. V usage is TRBV27 and J usage is TRBJ2-7; the match to TRBD1 covers 8 bases. The CDR3 has 17 amino acids. V shed 6 bases and J 2 bases; nucleotides not matched to a gene: 15. CDR1 is MNHEY and CDR2 is SMNVEV in the germline V gene (reference sequence). CDR3 sequence (DNA): TGTGCCAGCAGCCGAGGGCCTTTACAGGGGGTAACCTACGAGCAGTACTTC. Its protein is CASSRGPLQGVTYEQYF.

Worth noting for this clonotype: One base away lies a much larger clone, so this may be a sequencing read error. The gene calls are TRBV6-1 and TRBJ2-2; perhaps D is TRBD1 or TRBD2 (5 bases each). CDR1 and CDR2 (germline): MNHNS, SASEGT. The length of the CDR3 is 14 residues. As DNA, the CDR3 is TGTGCCGGCAGGCGGCAGGGAGACACCGGGGAGCTGTTTTTT. It yields the protein CAGRRQGDTGELFF.

This clonotype showed up many times. The J gene is TRBJ2-2, the V gene TRBV20-1; D possibly corresponds to TRBD2 (6 bases). The CDR3 spans 16 residues. V was trimmed by 0 bases and J by 0 bases, leaving 11 bases between them. Looked up from germline, CDR1 is DFQATT and CDR2 is SNEGSKA (reference sequence). The CDR3 bases are TGCAGTGCTAGAGATCTGAGGAGGGCGAACACCGGGGAGCTGTTTTTT. Its protein product is CSARDLRRANTGELFF.

Only a few counts were recorded for this clonotype. This chain connects TRBV20-1 to TRBJ2-1, with TRBD1 matching over 9 bases. CDR3 length: 14 residues. The V gene's germline CDR1 is DFQATT and CDR2 SNEGSKA (reference sequence). The J segment lost 10 bases and the V segment lost 5 bases, leaving 12 bases of the junction unmatched. The CDR3 DNA is TGCAGTGCTTTACCGGGACAGGGTGTTCTCGAGCAGTTCTTC. This gives the protein CSALPGQGVLEQFF.

The chain employs TRBV28 and TRBJ2-1; tentatively, D is TRBD2 (5 bases). Germline values: CDR1 MDHEN, CDR2 SYDVKM. CDR3 size: 13 residues. V shed 6 bases and J shed 7 bases, with 13 bases lying between them. Here the CDR3 reads CASREDLGNEQFF. The CDR3 DNA is TGTGCCAGCAGAGAGGACTTGGGGAATGAGCAGTTCTTC.

This chain joins TRBV30 and TRBJ2-3; D possibly matches TRBD1 or TRBD2 (5 bases each). Per germline, CDR1 GTSNPN and CDR2 SVGIG (reference sequence). Trimming stripped 2 bases from V and 2 bases from J, with 20 bases between. The CDR3 spans 17 residues. CDR3 sequence: CAWSSQPRGYLTDTQYF. The CDR3 DNA sequence: TGTGCCTGGAGTTCCCAACCCCGGGGCTACCTCACAGATACGCAGTATTTT.

This chain joins TRBV20-1 and TRBJ1-6; D is undetermined. The CDR3 covers 16 residues. V dropped 2 bases and J dropped 5 bases, with 16 bases sitting between them. Germline loops: CDR1 DFQATT, CDR2 SNEGSKA (reference sequence). This CDR3 reads CSARLGGWQDNSPLHF. The DNA for the CDR3 is TGCAGTGCTAGATTGGGAGGCTGGCAAGATAATTCACCCCTCCACTTT.

This clonotype was seen more than once but under ten times. This sequence joins TRBV30 and TRBJ2-3; D may be TRBD2 (5 bases). Germline assignment: CDR1 GTSNPN and CDR2 SVGIG (reference sequence). V lost 4 bases and J lost 2, with 10 bases in between. The CDR3 extends over 13 amino acids. CDR3 bases: TGTGCCTGGAAAGCGGAGGACACAGATACGCAGTATTTT. Its translation is CAWKAEDTDTQYF.

This clonotype was recorded many times. The chain employs TRBV29-1 and TRBJ1-2, with 7 bases aligning to TRBD1. Germline lookup yields CDR1 SQVTM and CDR2 ANQGSEA. V lost 6 bases, J lost 6 bases, and 10 bases stayed unmatched. This CDR3 region has 13 residues. CDR3: CSVISGGRHGYTF. The CDR3 DNA sequence: TGCAGCGTCATATCAGGGGGAAGGCATGGCTACACCTTC.

This clonotype was detected a few times. This chain connects TRBV6-1 to TRBJ1-1; D is possibly TRBD1 (5 bases). V lost 6 bases and J 1 base, leaving 15 bases between the germline ends. This CDR3 region has 15 residues. Germline V gene sequence: CDR1 MNHNS, CDR2 SASEGT. The CDR3 sequence is CASRDHPGTNTEAFF. The DNA of the CDR3 is TGTGCCAGCAGAGACCACCCGGGGACGAACACTGAAGCTTTCTTT.

This chain uses TRBV7-3 with TRBJ2-1, with TRBD2 matching over 7 bases. This CDR3 has 16 amino acids. The ends lost 3 bases at V and 0 bases at J; junction bases unmatched: 5. From germline, CDR1 is SGHTA and CDR2 FQGTGA. CDR3 loop: CASSFQLASSYNEQFF. The CDR3 DNA sequence: TGTGCCAGCAGCTTCCAACTAGCGAGCTCCTACAATGAGCAGTTCTTC.

The chain uses TRBV9 and TRBJ1-1; D might be TRBD1 (5 bases). Trimming pared 0 bases from V and 3 bases from J, leaving 12 bases between. CDR1 is SGDLS and CDR2 is YYNGEE in the germline V gene. This CDR3 region has 15 residues. This chain's CDR3 is CASSVEEGLHTEAFF. In nucleotides, the CDR3 is TGTGCCAGCAGCGTAGAAGAGGGGTTGCACACTGAAGCTTTCTTT.

This clonotype was observed a few times. V is TRBV5-1 and J is TRBJ2-7, with 7 nucleotides matching TRBD2. The CDR3 is made up of 14 amino acids. Germline trimming cut 5 bases from V and 2 bases from J; bases unmatched to any gene: 7. Germline CDR1 is SGHRS and CDR2 is YFSETQ. CDR3 in amino acids: CASRAGTATYEQYF. The CDR3 DNA reads TGCGCCAGCAGAGCGGGGACTGCTACCTACGAGCAGTACTTC. Variable domain in full (rest from reference TRBV5-1 and TRBJ2-7): KAGVTQTPRYLIKTRGQQVTLSCSPISGHRSVSWYQQTPGQGLQFLFEYFSETQRNKGNFPGRFSGRQFSNSRSEMNVSTLELGDSALYLCASRAGTATYEQYFGPGTRLTVT.

This clonotype was counted at least ten times. The rearrangement links TRBV2 to TRBJ1-2; 9 positions agree with TRBD1. Germline-derived CDR1 and CDR2 are SNHLY and FYNNEI. J was trimmed by 8 bases and V by 6 bases; bases with no gene match: 7. The CDR3 is 13 residues long. This chain's CDR3 is CASSEGQGRGYTF. The CDR3 nucleotides are TGTGCCAGCAGCGAGGGACAGGGCCGGGGCTACACCTTC.

V usage is TRBV7-9 and J usage is TRBJ1-2, with 9 positions matching TRBD1. The CDR3 is made up of 20 amino acids. The germline gives CDR1 SEHNR, CDR2 FQNEAQ (reference sequence). V lost 4 bases to trimming and J lost 3 bases; unmatched junction nucleotides: 21. The CDR3 region has the DNA TGTGCCAGCAGCTCCAACAGGGGGCGCGATAGGGGACAAACTGACTATGGCTACACCTTC. The encoded protein is CASSSNRGRDRGQTDYGYTF.

This clonotype was counted between two and nine times. The rearrangement joins TRBV10-3 to TRBJ2-3; 10 bases are a match to TRBD2. Trimming at V came to 3 bases and at J to 6 bases, leaving 6 bases not matched to a gene. This CDR3 has 15 amino acids. CDR1 is ENHRY, CDR2 SYGVKD, per germline. CDR3 DNA sequence: TGTGCCATCAGTGAACTAGCGGGATTAGTGGATACGCAGTATTTT. Residues: CAISELAGLVDTQYF.

This clonotype was counted only a few times. V gene TRBV20-1 combines with J gene TRBJ2-7; 16 bases fit TRBD2. The V and J ends lost 2 bases and 1 base, in that order; junction bases with no gene match: 5. Germline assignment: CDR1 DFQATT and CDR2 SNEGSKA (reference sequence). The CDR3 spans 17 residues. The CDR3 reads CSARPGLAGGYSYEQYF. The CDR3, as DNA: TGCAGTGCTAGACCGGGACTAGCGGGAGGGTATTCCTACGAGCAGTACTTC.

The V gene is TRBV28, the J gene TRBJ1-4; no definite D call. Germline V gene sequence: CDR1 MDHEN, CDR2 SYDVKM. V gave up 6 bases and J gave up 3 bases, with 20 bases separating them. This CDR3 is 17 amino acids long. The CDR3: CASRDYAAAPSNEKLFF. The CDR3 DNA reads as TGTGCCAGCAGGGACTACGCGGCAGCCCCATCTAATGAAAAACTGTTTTTT.